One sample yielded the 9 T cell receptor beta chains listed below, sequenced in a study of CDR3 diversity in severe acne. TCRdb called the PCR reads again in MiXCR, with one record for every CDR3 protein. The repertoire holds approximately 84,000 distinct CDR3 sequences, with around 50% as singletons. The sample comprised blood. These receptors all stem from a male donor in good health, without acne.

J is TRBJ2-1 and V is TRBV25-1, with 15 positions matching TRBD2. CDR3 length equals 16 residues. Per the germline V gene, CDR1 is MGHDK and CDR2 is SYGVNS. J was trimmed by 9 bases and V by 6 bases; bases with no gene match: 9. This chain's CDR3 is CASSPRTSGGAAEQFF. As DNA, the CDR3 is TGTGCCAGCAGCCCGCGGACTAGCGGGGGGGCCGCTGAGCAGTTCTTC.

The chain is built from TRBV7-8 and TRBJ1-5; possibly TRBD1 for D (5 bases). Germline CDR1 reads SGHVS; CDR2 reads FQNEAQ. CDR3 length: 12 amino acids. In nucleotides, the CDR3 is TGTGCTGGGGGGGAGGTAGATCAGCCCCAGCATTTT. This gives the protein CAGGEVDQPQHF.

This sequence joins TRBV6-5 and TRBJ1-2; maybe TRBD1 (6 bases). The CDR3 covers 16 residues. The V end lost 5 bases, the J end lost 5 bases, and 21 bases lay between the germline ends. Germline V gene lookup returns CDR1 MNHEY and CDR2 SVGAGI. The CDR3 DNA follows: TGTGCCAGCAGTGGGGGGAGGGGGGAAAGAGGATATGGCTACACCTTC. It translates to CASSGGRGERGYGYTF.

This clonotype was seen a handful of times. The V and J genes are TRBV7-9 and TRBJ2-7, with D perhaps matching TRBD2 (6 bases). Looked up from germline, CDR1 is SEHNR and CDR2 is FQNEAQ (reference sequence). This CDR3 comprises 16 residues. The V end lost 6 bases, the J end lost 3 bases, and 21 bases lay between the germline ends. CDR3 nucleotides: TGTGCCAGCAGTCCAACTCGGGGCGGGAAGTACTACGAGCAGTACTTC. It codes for CASSPTRGGKYYEQYF.

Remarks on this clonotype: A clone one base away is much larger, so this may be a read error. CDR3 residues: CASSPLAVGWKETQYF. The CDR3 DNA follows: TGTGCCAGCAGTCCCCTAGCGGTGGGTTGGAAAGAGACCCAGTACTTC. V and J are TRBV27 and TRBJ2-5, with 7 bases fitting TRBD2. The J segment lost 3 bases and the V segment lost 5 bases, leaving 12 bases of the junction unmatched. Germline V gives CDR1 MNHEY, CDR2 SMNVEV (reference sequence). The CDR3 is 16 amino acids.

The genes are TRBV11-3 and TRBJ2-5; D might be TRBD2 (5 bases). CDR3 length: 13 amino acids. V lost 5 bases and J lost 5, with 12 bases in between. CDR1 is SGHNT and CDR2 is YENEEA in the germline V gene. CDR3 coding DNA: TGTGCCAGCAGCCCCCCGGAGGATGAGACCCAGTACTTC. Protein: CASSPPEDETQYF.

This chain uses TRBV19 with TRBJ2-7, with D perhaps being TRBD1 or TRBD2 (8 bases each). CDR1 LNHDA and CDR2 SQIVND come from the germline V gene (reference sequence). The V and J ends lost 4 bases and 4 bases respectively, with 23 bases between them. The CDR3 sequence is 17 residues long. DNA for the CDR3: TGTGCCAGTAGTACCCGGACAGGGCCTAGCGGGTTATACGAGCAGTACTTC. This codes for CASSTRTGPSGLYEQYF.

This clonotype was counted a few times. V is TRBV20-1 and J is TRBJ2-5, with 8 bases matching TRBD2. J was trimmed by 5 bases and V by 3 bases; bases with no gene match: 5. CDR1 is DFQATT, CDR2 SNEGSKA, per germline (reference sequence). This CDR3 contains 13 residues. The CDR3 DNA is TGCAGTGCTAGCGGGGGGGCTTTTGAGACCCAGTACTTC. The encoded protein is CSASGGAFETQYF.

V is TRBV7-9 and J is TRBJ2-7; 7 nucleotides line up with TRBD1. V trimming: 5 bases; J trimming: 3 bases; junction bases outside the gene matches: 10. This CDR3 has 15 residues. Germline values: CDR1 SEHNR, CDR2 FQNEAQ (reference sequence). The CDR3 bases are TGTGCCAGCAGCCCTTTACCGAGGGGGCACTACGAGCAGTACTTC. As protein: CASSPLPRGHYEQYF.